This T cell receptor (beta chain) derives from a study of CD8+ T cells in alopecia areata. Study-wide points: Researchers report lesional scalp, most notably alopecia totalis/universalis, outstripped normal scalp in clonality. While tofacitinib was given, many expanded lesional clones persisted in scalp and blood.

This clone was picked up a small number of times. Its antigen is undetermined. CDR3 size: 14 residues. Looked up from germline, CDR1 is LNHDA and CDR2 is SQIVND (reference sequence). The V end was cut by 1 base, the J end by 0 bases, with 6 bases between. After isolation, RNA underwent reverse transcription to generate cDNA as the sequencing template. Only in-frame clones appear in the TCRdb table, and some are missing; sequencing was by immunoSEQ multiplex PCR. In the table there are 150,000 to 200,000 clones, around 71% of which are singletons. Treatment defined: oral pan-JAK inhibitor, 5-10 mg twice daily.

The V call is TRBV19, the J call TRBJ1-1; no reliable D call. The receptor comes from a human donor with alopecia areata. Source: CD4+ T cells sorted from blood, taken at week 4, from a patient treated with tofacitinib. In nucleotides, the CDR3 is TGTGCCAGTAGTATAGTCCACATGAACACTGAAGCTTTCTTT. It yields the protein CASSIVHMNTEAFF. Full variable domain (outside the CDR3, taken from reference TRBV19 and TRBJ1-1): DGGITQSPKYLFRKEGQNVTLSCEQNLNHDAMYWYRQDPGQGLRLIYYSQIVNDFQKGDIAEGYSVSREKKESFPLTVTSAQKNPTAFYLCASSIVHMNTEAFFGQGTRLTVV.